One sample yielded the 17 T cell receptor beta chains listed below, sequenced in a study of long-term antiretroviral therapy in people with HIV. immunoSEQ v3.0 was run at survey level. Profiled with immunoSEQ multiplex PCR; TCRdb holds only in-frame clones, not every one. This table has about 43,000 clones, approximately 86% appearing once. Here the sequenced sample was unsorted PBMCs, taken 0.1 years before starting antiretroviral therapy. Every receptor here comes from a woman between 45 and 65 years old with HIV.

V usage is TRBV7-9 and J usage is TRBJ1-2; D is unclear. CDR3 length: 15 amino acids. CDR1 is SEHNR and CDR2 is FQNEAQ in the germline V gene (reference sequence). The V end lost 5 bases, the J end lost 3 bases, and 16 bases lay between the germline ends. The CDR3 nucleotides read TGTGCCAGCAGCCGTCCCAGCGGTACCCACTATGGCTACACCTTC. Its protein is CASSRPSGTHYGYTF.

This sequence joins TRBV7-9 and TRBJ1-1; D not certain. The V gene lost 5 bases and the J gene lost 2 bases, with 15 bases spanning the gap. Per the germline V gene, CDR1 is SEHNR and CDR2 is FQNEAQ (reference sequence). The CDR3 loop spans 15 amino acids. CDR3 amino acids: CASSRAWTVNTEAFF. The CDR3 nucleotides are TGTGCCAGCAGCCGAGCGTGGACGGTTAACACTGAAGCTTTCTTT.

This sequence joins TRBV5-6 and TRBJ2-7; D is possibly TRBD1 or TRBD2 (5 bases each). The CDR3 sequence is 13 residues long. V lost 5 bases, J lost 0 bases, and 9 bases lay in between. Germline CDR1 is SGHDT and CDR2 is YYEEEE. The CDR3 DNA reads TGTGCCAGCAGGTGGGGGTCCTCCTACGAGCAGTACTTC. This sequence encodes CASRWGSSYEQYF.

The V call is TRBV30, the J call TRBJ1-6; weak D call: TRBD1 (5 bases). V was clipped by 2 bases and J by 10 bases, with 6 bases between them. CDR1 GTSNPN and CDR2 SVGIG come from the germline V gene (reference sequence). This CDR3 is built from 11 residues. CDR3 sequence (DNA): TGTGCCTGGAGTCAGGGATCACCCCTCCACTTT. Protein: CAWSQGSPLHF.

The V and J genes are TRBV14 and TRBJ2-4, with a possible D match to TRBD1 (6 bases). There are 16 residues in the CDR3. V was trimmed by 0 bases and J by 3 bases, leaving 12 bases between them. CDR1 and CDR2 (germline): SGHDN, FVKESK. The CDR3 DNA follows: TGTGCCAGCAGCCAAGATCAGGGGTATGGCAAAAACATTCAGTACTTC. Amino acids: CASSQDQGYGKNIQYF.

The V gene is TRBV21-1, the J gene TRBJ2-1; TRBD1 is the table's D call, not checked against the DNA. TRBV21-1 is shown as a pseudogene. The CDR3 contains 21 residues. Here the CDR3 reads CASSKASDRGPFGGFYNEQFF. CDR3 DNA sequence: TGTGCCAGCAGCAAAGCCTCGGACAGGGGGCCGTTTGGGGGTTTTTACAATGAGCAGTTCTTC.

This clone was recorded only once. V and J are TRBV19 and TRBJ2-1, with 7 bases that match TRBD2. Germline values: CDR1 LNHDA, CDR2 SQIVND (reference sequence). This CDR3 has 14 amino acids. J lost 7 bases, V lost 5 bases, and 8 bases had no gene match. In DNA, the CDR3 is TGTGCCAGTAGTCCTCCGGGGGGAAGGAATGAGCAGTTCTTC. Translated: CASSPPGGRNEQFF. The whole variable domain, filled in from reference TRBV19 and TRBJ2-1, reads DGGITQSPKYLFRKEGQNVTLSCEQNLNHDAMYWYRQDPGQGLRLIYYSQIVNDFQKGDIAEGYSVSREKKESFPLTVTSAQKNPTAFYLCASSPPGGRNEQFFGPGTRLTVL.

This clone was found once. The CDR3 reads CAWSSKHGQLNTEAFF. CDR3 in DNA: TGTGCCTGGAGTTCCAAACACGGACAGTTGAACACTGAAGCTTTCTTT. The genes are TRBV30 and TRBJ1-1; tentatively, D is TRBD1 (6 bases). Trimming took 2 bases from V and 0 from J, leaving 16 bases between them. CDR3 length: 16 residues. Germline CDR1 GTSNPN, CDR2 SVGIG (reference sequence).

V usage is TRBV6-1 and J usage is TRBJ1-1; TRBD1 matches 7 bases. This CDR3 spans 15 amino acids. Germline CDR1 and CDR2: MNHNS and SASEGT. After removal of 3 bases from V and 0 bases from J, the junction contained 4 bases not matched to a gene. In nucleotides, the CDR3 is TGTGCCAGCAGTGACAGGGGGGCGTTGAACACTGAAGCTTTCTTT. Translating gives CASSDRGALNTEAFF.

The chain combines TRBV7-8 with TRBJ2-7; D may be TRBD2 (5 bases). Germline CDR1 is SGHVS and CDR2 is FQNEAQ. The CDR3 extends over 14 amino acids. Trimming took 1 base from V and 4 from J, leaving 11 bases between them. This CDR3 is CASSLVEGLYEQYF. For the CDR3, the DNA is TGTGCCAGCAGCTTAGTTGAGGGTCTGTACGAGCAGTACTTC.

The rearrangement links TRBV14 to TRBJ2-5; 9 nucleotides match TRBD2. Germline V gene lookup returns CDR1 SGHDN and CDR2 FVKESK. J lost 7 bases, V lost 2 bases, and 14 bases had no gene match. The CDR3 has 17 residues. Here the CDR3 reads CASSQWGLAGTEATQYF. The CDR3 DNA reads TGTGCCAGCAGCCAATGGGGGCTAGCGGGGACTGAAGCGACCCAGTACTTC.

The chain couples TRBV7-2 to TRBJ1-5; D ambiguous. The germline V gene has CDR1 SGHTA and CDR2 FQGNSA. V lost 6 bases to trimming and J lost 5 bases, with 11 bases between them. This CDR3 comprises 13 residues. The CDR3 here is CASSSPGYQPQHF. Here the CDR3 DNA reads TGTGCCAGCAGTTCACCAGGTTATCAGCCCCAGCATTTT.

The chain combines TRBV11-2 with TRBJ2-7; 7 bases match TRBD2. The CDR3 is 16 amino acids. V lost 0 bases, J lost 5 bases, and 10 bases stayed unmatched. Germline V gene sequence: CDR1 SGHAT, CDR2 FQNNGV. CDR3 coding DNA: TGTGCCAGCAGCTTAGATGAGGCGGGGGAAGCGGACGAGCAGTACTTC. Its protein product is CASSLDEAGEADEQYF. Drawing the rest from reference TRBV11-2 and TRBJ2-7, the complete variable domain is EAGVAQSPRYKIIEKRQSVAFWCNPISGHATLYWYQQILGQGPKLLIQFQNNGVVDDSQLPKDRFSAERLKGVDSTLKIQPAKLEDSAVYLCASSLDEAGEADEQYFGPGTRLTVT.

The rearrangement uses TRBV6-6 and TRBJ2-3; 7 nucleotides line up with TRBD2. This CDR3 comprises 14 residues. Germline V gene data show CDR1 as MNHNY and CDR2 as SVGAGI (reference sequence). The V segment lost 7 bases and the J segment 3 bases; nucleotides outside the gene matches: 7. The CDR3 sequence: CASTPRGDTDTQYF. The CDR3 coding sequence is TGTGCCAGCACCCCTCGGGGGGATACAGATACGCAGTATTTT.

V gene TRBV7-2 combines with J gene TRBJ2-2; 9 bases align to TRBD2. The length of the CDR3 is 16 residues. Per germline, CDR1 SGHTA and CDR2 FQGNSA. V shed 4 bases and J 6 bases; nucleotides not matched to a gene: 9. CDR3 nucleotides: TGTGCCAGCAGCTCAGCAGGACTAGCGAGGGCCGGGGAGCTGTTTTTT. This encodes CASSSAGLARAGELFF.

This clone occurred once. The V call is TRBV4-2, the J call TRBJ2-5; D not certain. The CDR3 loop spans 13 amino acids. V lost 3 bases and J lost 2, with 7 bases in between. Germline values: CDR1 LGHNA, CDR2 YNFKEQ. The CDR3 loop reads CASSQSNQETQYF. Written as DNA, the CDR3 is TGTGCCAGCAGCCAGTCCAATCAAGAGACCCAGTACTTC.

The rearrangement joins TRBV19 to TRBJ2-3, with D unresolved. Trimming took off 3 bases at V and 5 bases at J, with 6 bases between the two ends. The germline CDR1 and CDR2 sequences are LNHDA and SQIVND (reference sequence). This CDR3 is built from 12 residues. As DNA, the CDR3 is TGTGCCAGTAGTATTCGTGGAGATACGCAGTATTTT. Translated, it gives CASSIRGDTQYF.